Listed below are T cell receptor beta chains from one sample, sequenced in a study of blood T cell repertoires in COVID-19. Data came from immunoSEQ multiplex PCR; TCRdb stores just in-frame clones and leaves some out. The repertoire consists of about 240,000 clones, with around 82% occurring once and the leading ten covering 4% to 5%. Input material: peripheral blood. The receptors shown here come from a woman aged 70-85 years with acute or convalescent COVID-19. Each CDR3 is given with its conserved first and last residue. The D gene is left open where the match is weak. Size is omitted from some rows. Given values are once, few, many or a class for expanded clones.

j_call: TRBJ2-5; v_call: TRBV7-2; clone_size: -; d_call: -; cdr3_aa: CASSLGLIETQYF; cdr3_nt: TGTGCCAGCAGCTTAGGACTAATAGAGACCCAGTACTTC
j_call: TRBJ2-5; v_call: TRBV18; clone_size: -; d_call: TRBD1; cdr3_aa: CASSPRQGTETQYF; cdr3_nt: TGTGCCAGCTCACCACGACAGGGAACGGAGACCCAGTACTTC
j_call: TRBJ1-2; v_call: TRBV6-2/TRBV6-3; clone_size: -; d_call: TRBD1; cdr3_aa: CASSSDRGRVYGYTF; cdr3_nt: TGTGCCAGCAGCTCAGACAGGGGGCGCGTCTATGGCTACACCTTC
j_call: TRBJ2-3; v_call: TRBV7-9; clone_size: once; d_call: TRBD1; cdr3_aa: CASSWGTGGTQYF; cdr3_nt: TGTGCCAGCAGCTGGGGGACAGGGGGAACGCAGTATTTT
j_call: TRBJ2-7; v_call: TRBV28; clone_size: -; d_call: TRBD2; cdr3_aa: CASSLVAGPGEQYF; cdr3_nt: TGTGCCAGCAGTTTAGTAGCGGGGCCGGGCGAGCAGTACTTC
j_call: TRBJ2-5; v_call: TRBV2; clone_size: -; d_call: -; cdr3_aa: CASSSTQVQETQYF; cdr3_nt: TGTGCCAGCAGCTCCACACAGGTCCAAGAGACCCAGTACTTC
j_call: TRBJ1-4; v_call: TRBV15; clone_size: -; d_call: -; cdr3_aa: CATSRDRGVNEKLFF; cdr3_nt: TGTGCCACCAGCAGAGATCGCGGGGTTAATGAAAAACTGTTTTTT
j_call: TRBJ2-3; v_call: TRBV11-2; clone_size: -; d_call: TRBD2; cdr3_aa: CASSLVQRGSTDTQYF; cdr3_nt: TGTGCCAGCAGCTTAGTCCAGCGGGGGAGCACAGATACGCAGTATTTT
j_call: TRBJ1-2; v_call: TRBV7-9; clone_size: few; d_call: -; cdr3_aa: CASSLKDSQAYGYTF; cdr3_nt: TGTGCCAGCAGCTTAAAGGATTCCCAGGCCTATGGCTACACCTTC
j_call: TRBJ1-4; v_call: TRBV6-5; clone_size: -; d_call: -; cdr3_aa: CASRTAGPGEKLFF; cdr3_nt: TGTGCCAGCCGAACGGCGGGCCCCGGTGAAAAACTGTTTTTT
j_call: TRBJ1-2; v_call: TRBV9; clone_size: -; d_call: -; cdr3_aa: CASSLSWGGGYTF; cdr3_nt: TGTGCCAGCAGCCTCTCCTGGGGCGGTGGCTACACCTTC
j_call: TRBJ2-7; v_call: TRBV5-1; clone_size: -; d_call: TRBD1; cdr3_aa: CASSGAPGTADYEQYF; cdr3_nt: TGCGCCAGCAGCGGGGCCCCCGGGACAGCGGACTACGAGCAGTACTTC
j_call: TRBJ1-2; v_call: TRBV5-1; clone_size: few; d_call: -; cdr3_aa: CASSLDGVGQLPNGYTF; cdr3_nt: TGCGCCAGCAGCTTGGATGGGGTGGGACAACTCCCCAATGGCTACACCTTC
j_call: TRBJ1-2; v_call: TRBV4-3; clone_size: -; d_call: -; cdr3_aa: CASSQTRRSSYGYTF; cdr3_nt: TGCGCCAGCAGTCAAACCCGCCGGAGTAGCTATGGCTACACCTTC
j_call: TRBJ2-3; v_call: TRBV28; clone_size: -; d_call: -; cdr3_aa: CASSRIPGLQDTQYF; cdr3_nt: TGTGCCAGCAGTCGAATCCCAGGGCTTCAGGATACGCAGTATTTT
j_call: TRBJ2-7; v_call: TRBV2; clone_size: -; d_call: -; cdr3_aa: CASTLDYEQYF; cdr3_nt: TGTGCCAGTACTCTCGACTACGAGCAGTACTTC
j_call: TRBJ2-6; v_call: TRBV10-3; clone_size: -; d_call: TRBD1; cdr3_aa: CATLSEGANSGANVLTF; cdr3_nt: TGTGCCACCCTTAGTGAGGGGGCCAACTCTGGGGCCAACGTCCTGACTTTC
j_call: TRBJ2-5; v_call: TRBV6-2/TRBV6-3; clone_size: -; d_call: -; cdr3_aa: CASSSITLSTSLETQYF; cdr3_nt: TGTGCCAGCAGTTCCATCACCCTGAGTACTAGCTTGGAGACCCAGTACTTC
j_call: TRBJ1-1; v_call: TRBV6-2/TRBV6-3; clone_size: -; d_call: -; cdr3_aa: CASSYGGLLGTEAFF; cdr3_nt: TGTGCCAGCAGTTACGGGGGACTCCTGGGCACTGAAGCTTTCTTT
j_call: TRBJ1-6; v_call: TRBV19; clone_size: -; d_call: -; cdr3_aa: CASSISASYNSPLHF; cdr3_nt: TGTGCCAGTAGTATAAGCGCCTCCTATAATTCACCCCTCCACTTT
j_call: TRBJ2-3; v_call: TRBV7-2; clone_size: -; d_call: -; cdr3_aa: CASSSYKATDTQYF; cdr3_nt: TGTGCCAGCAGCTCGTATAAAGCCACAGATACGCAGTATTTT
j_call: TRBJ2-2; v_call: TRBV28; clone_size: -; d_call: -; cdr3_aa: CASSLGTKNTGELFF; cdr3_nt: TGTGCCAGCAGTCTTGGGACAAAAAACACCGGGGAGCTGTTTTTT
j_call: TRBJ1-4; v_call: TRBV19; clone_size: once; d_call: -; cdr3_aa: CASIPTGRVDEKLFF; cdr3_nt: TGTGCCAGTATTCCGACGGGGAGAGTGGATGAAAAACTGTTTTTT
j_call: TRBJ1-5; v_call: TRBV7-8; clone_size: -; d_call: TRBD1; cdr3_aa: CASSKTGMSNQPQHF; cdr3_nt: TGTGCCAGCAGCAAGACAGGGATGAGCAATCAGCCCCAGCATTTT